The rows below give T cell receptor beta chains drawn from one sample of a study of shared clonotypes between healthy human individuals. Sequencing was performed with immunoSEQ multiplex PCR; in TCRdb, only in-frame clones are kept and a portion is missing. Of about 2.1 million clones in the sample, 80% to 95% were seen once. What was sequenced was naive CD8+ T cells from PBMCs. These receptors all come from a man between 18 and 29 years old in good health. Some clones in this sample may be carry-over from other donors' samples. Each CDR3 is given with its conserved first and last residue. A D gene is named only where the DNA matches it firmly. Some rows have no size entry. The others give once, few or many, or a class for an expanded clone.

J: TRBJ2-1
size: NA
D: TRBD2
V: TRBV9
DNA: TGTGCCAGCAGCCTCCCACTAGCGGGAGGAACAGAGGAGCAGTTCTTC
CDR3: CASSLPLAGGTEEQFF

J: TRBJ1-2
size: NA
D: NA
V: TRBV28
DNA: TGTGCCAGCAGTCACCGGTCCGTGGCAGCCTCTAGCTATGGCTACACCTTC
CDR3: CASSHRSVAASSYGYTF

J: TRBJ2-5
size: NA
D: TRBD2
V: TRBV13
DNA: TGTGCCAGCAGCTTGGATGTTGCGGGAGCAGAGACCCAGTACTTC
CDR3: CASSLDVAGAETQYF

J: TRBJ2-1
size: NA
D: NA
V: TRBV9
DNA: TGTGCCAGCAGCGTAGGAGGGGGAACCTACAATGAGCAGTTCTTC
CDR3: CASSVGGGTYNEQFF

J: TRBJ2-1
size: NA
D: TRBD1
V: TRBV28
DNA: TGTGCCAGCAGTTTGAGGACAGGGGGCTCTGAGCAGTTCTTC
CDR3: CASSLRTGGSEQFF

J: TRBJ2-5
size: NA
D: NA
V: TRBV19
DNA: TGTGCCAGTAGGCCCGGACTCTTGGGGGGAGAGACCCAGTACTTC
CDR3: CASRPGLLGGETQYF

J: TRBJ2-2
size: NA
D: NA
V: TRBV5-1
DNA: TGCGCCAGCAGCTTGGTTGGCGGTTACACCGGGGAGCTGTTTTTT
CDR3: CASSLVGGYTGELFF

J: TRBJ1-5
size: NA
D: NA
V: TRBV28
DNA: TGTGCCAGCAGCCCCTTAAGTCCTCAGCCCCAGCATTTT
CDR3: CASSPLSPQPQHF

J: TRBJ1-1
size: NA
D: NA
V: TRBV5-1
DNA: TGCGCCAGCAGCTTGGCGGGCGTTAACCGCGAAGCTTTCTTT
CDR3: CASSLAGVNREAFF

J: TRBJ2-1
size: NA
D: NA
V: TRBV7-3
DNA: TGTGCCAGCAGCTTAGTAGACGGGAATGAGCAGTTCTTC
CDR3: CASSLVDGNEQFF

J: TRBJ2-3
size: NA
D: TRBD2
V: TRBV12-5
DNA: TGTGCTAGTGGTTTGGTACTGGGGGGGAGCACAGATACGCAGTATTTT
CDR3: CASGLVLGGSTDTQYF

J: TRBJ2-3
size: NA
D: NA
V: TRBV2
DNA: TGTGCCAGCAAGGGACAATACACAGATACGCAGTATTTT
CDR3: CASKGQYTDTQYF

J: TRBJ2-3
size: NA
D: TRBD2
V: TRBV19
DNA: TGTGCCAGTAGTATTCTAGCGGAATACGATACGCAGTATTTT
CDR3: CASSILAEYDTQYF

J: TRBJ2-7
size: NA
D: NA
V: TRBV27
DNA: TGTGCCAGCAGGGCCCGGCCAGACTACGAGCAGTACTTC
CDR3: CASRARPDYEQYF

J: TRBJ2-7
size: NA
D: NA
V: TRBV18
DNA: TGTGCCAGCTCACCGGACGGACGATTAAGCTCCTACGAGCAGTACTTC
CDR3: CASSPDGRLSSYEQYF

J: TRBJ2-7
size: NA
D: NA
V: TRBV27
DNA: TGTGCCAGCAGTCCCGAATCGTGGGCCTACGAGCAGTACTTC
CDR3: CASSPESWAYEQYF

J: TRBJ1-1
size: NA
D: NA
V: TRBV29-1
DNA: TGCAGCGGAAACCCCCCAGGGTGGGGCACTGAAGCTTTCTTT
CDR3: CSGNPPGWGTEAFF

J: TRBJ2-7
size: NA
D: NA
V: TRBV19
DNA: TGTGCCAGTAGTAGCAGGGGTGCCTACGAGCAGTACTTC
CDR3: CASSSRGAYEQYF

J: TRBJ1-1
size: NA
D: TRBD1
V: TRBV2
DNA: TGTGCCAGCAGGGTGGACAGGGGAGCTTTCTTT
CDR3: CASRVDRGAFF

J: TRBJ2-7
size: NA
D: NA
V: TRBV6-5
DNA: TGTGCCAGCAGCTACGGCGAGGGACGCGAGAGGTACTTC
CDR3: CASSYGEGRERYF

J: TRBJ2-5
size: NA
D: TRBD1
V: TRBV11-2
DNA: TGTGCCAGCAGCTCTAGGGACAGCAAAGAGACCCAGTACTTC
CDR3: CASSSRDSKETQYF

J: TRBJ2-7
size: NA
D: NA
V: TRBV6-6
DNA: TGTGCCAGCAGTTACTCGACGGGGAGAGCCTACGAGCAGTACTTC
CDR3: CASSYSTGRAYEQYF

J: TRBJ2-7
size: NA
D: NA
V: TRBV27
DNA: TGTGCCACTCGGGACACAAACTACGAGCAGTACTTC
CDR3: CATRDTNYEQYF

J: TRBJ2-1
size: NA
D: NA
V: TRBV18
DNA: TGTGCCAGCTCACGACCAGAAGACTCCTACAATGAGCAGTTCTTC
CDR3: CASSRPEDSYNEQFF

J: TRBJ2-7
size: NA
D: TRBD2
V: TRBV9
DNA: TGTGCCAGCGGCCGGACTAGCAGCTCCTACGAGCAGTACTTC
CDR3: CASGRTSSSYEQYF

J: TRBJ1-2
size: once
D: NA
V: TRBV5-8
DNA: TGTGCCAGCATCAGGGCCGGGGATGGCTACACCTTC
CDR3: CASIRAGDGYTF

J: TRBJ2-2
size: NA
D: NA
V: TRBV5-5
DNA: TGTGCCAGCAGTTCCGATCTTTACGGCCTACTGAACACCGGGGAGCTGTTTTTT
CDR3: CASSSDLYGLLNTGELFF

J: TRBJ2-7
size: NA
D: NA
V: TRBV28
DNA: TGTGCCAGCAGTTACTACACGACCAGCTCCTACGAGCAGTACTTC
CDR3: CASSYYTTSSYEQYF

J: TRBJ2-3
size: NA
D: TRBD1
V: TRBV9
DNA: TGTGCCAGCAGCGCTCCAGGGGGTTCCGCCCCAGATACGCAGTATTTT
CDR3: CASSAPGGSAPDTQYF

J: TRBJ2-7
size: NA
D: TRBD2
V: TRBV6-1
DNA: TGTGCCAGCAGTGAGGGTCTAGCGGGAGCCTACGAGCAGTACTTC
CDR3: CASSEGLAGAYEQYF

J: TRBJ2-7
size: NA
D: NA
V: TRBV28
DNA: TGTGCCAGCAGTCCCAACCGGAAGCTGACAGGTCTGGGAAATTACTACGAGCAGTACTTC
CDR3: CASSPNRKLTGLGNYYEQYF

J: TRBJ2-1
size: NA
D: NA
V: TRBV29-1
DNA: TGCAGCGCCCAGGGACTTTGGGGTGAGCAGTTCTTC
CDR3: CSAQGLWGEQFF

J: TRBJ2-5
size: NA
D: NA
V: TRBV10-3
DNA: TGTGCCATCAGTGAGTCGACGCGGGGACTTGGACGTCCCGAGACCCAGTACTTC
CDR3: CAISESTRGLGRPETQYF

J: TRBJ1-2
size: once
D: NA
V: TRBV5-6
DNA: TGTGCCAGCAGCTTATACATCGGGACACTGTATGGCTACACCTTC
CDR3: CASSLYIGTLYGYTF

J: TRBJ2-7
size: NA
D: TRBD1
V: TRBV13
DNA: TGTGCCAGCAGCATTCGGACAGGGGTGCGTTTCGAGCAGTACTTC
CDR3: CASSIRTGVRFEQYF

J: TRBJ2-6
size: NA
D: TRBD1
V: TRBV7-9
DNA: TGTGCCAGCAGCTTAGGACAGGGGAACTCTGGGGCCAACGTCCTGACTTTC
CDR3: CASSLGQGNSGANVLTF

J: TRBJ2-7
size: NA
D: TRBD2
V: TRBV6-1
DNA: TGTGCCAGCAGTGAAAGGACTAGCAGAACCAGCTCCTACGAGCAGTACTTC
CDR3: CASSERTSRTSSYEQYF

J: TRBJ1-2
size: NA
D: TRBD1
V: TRBV4-1
DNA: TGCGCCAGCAGCCAACCCCGGACAGGGTTTGAGGATGGCTACACCTTC
CDR3: CASSQPRTGFEDGYTF